This T cell receptor beta chain was recorded in a study of T cell repertoires in cytomegalovirus infection. Background on the study: Public TCR beta signatures were indicative of both CMV infection and a matching HLA type.

TCRdb re-called the reads with MiXCR, one entry per CDR3 protein. Among roughly 280,000 distinct CDR3 sequences listed, roughly an eighth were seen once. This clonotype was seen a handful of times. The V and J ends lost 11 bases and 0 bases respectively, with 7 bases between them. The CDR3 is 12 amino acids. Germline V lookup: CDR1 LNHNV, CDR2 YYDKDF (reference sequence). V gene TRBV15 combines with J gene TRBJ2-2; D is unresolved. Input material: PBMCs. The origin of this receptor is a human donor in good health (CMV status not recorded). Some clones in this sample may be carry-over from other donors' samples. In DNA form, the CDR3 reads TGTGCCCTTTCCTCGAACACCGGGGAGCTGTTTTTT. Translating it yields CALSSNTGELFF. Using reference TRBV15 and TRBJ2-2 for the parts outside the CDR3, the full variable domain is DAMVIQNPRYQVTQFGKPVTLSCSQTLNHNVMYWYQQKSSQAPKLLFHYYDKDFNNEADTPDNFQSRRPNTSFCFLDIRSPGLGDTAMYLCALSSNTGELFFGEGSRLTVL.